This T cell receptor beta chain emerged from a study of blood T cell repertoires in COVID-19. On the study more broadly: Donors in the United States, Italy and Spain gave samples during acute or convalescent COVID-19.

Using immunoSEQ multiplex PCR, the repertoire was profiled, and TCRdb retains in-frame clones only, with some absent. The sample includes a few hundred thousand clones, roughly 85% of them seen just once. This CDR3 has 13 residues. Between the trimmed V and J ends, which lost 2 bases and 4 bases, there was a span of 9 bases. From germline, CDR1 is SGDLS and CDR2 YYNGEE. Sequenced material: peripheral blood. J is TRBJ1-2 and V is TRBV9; the D gene is possibly TRBD1 (5 bases). The source of this sequence is a woman aged 18-35 years with acute or convalescent COVID-19. CDR3 sequence (DNA): TGTGCCAGCAGCGTCGAGGACACCTATGGCTACACCTTC. As protein: CASSVEDTYGYTF.